This T cell receptor beta chain was identified during a study of PD-L1 blockade in urothelial cancer (dated by TCRdb to 2015 to 2018). With regard to the full study: Therapy was started in the mid-2010s for all patients, and atezolizumab 1,200 mg was administered intravenously every 3 weeks. The study, an exploratory multi-omic analysis, examined somatic, immune and clinical correlates of response to PD-L1 blockade with atezolizumab in urothelial cancer. An ECOG performance status of 0 or 1 was recorded for the patients, and 0 to 3 prior chemotherapy regimens had been received by the patients. Under ten patients reached durable clinical benefit, while 15 to 20 patients did not. Durable clinical benefit was defined as a progression-free survival longer than 6 months, and TCR features were additionally tested against progression-free survival and overall survival. In the same patients, whole exome sequencing and RNA sequencing of pretreatment tumors were performed in addition to TCR sequencing. Blood samples gave median yields of around 140,000 T cells and over 80,000 unique TCRs, along with a median clonality of around 0.08. Blood samples were analyzed at two time points: 3 weeks after treatment start (second dose) and 6 weeks after treatment start. Approximately 29 patients had pretreatment blood TCR-seq, some 24 had at least one posttreatment blood collection, and some 24 had tumor TCR-seq. Pretreatment tumor samples, along with matched peripheral blood collected serially before and after atezolizumab treatment, underwent TCR sequencing. About 85% of the roughly 29 patients were males with bladder-origin urothelial cancer, and about 65% of the roughly 30 reported a prior smoking history.

Findings and caveats that apply to the study as a whole: Among patients with durable benefit, tumor-associated TCR clones showed greater expansion in peripheral blood 3 weeks after treatment started (n of about 21, p = 0.022). A pretreatment peripheral blood TCR clonality below the median was linked to improved progression-free and overall survival. Because the sample size was small (n of about 29) and many exploratory analyses were performed, the results are intended to be hypothesis-generating.

Taken with the paper, the label for time point translates to: peripheral blood 6 weeks after treatment start. A total of 25 to 30 patients with locally advanced or metastatic urothelial carcinoma, treated at Memorial Sloan Kettering on a trial protocol, made up the cohort. Peripheral blood mononuclear cells were collected from each patient pretreatment and during treatment, giving between 1 and 8 total time points per patient. The Qiagen DNeasy Blood extraction kit was used to purify genomic DNA from total PBMCs and tumor samples. PBMCs were collected pretreatment and during treatment and were isolated and stored as previously described. Synthetic TCR analog templates were spiked into each PCR to estimate absolute template abundance from read counts. Using the immunoSEQ assay, TCRbeta CDR3 regions were amplified from genomic DNA with bias-controlled V and J gene primers. Sequencing of rearranged TCRbeta segments was done at approximately 20X coverage. Concerning the study's data processing: Clustering was used to correct sequencing errors, and CDR3s were annotated against IMGT so that V, D and J genes could be assigned. Out-of-frame and stop-codon sequences were excluded, and only productive TCRbeta rearrangements were used in downstream analyses. Clonality was computed as one minus Shannon entropy normalized by the log of the number of unique productive sequences. Fisher's exact test with Benjamini-Hochberg correction, using a cutoff of adjusted p below 0.01, was how clones that differed between time points or between blood and tumor were identified. As stored in TCRdb, this immuneACCESS dataset retains in-frame rearrangements with V and J assigned. A fraction of the clones does not appear; measured against another copy, unresolved V genes explain less than half of the discrepancy, and the remainder lacks a known reason. The V and J calls and clone size are taken from that table; D and trimming were inferred from the DNA. A total of some 120,000 clones appear in this sample, approximately 90% of them only once. Together, the top ten hold less than 4.5% of the sample.

The junction carries 16 bases between V and J, which are trimmed by 3 bases and 8 bases respectively. Per the germline V gene (reference sequence), LNHNV is the CDR1 and YYDKDF is the CDR2. CDR3 length: 15 amino acids, cysteine to phenylalanine. Just CDR3 DNA is preserved here, 45 bases in frame from base 1. This clone was picked up a small number of times. Which antigen it targets is not known. Base qualities are not at hand, and no much larger clone is one base apart. The sequence derives from a man aged 55 to 70 with urothelial cancer. Recombination connected TRBV15 to TRBJ1-4, with the D gene not clear enough to name. The sample in question was PBMCs, obtained around atezolizumab (anti-PD-L1) treatment. The CDR3 region reads CATSSPNRVSEKLFF. The DNA is TGTGCCACCAGCAGTCCCAATCGGGTTAGCGAAAAACTGTTTTTT.